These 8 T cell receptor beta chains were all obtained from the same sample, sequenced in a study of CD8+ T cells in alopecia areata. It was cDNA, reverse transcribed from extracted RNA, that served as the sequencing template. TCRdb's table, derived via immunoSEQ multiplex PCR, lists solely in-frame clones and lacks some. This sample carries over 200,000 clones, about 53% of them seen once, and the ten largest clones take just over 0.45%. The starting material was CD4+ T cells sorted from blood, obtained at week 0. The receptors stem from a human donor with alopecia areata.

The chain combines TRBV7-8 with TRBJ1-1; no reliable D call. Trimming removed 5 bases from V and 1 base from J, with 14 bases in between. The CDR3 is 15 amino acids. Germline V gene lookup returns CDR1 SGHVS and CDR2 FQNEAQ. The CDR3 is CASSRRLGRNTEAFF. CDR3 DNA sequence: TGTGCCAGCAGCAGAAGGTTGGGCAGGAACACTGAAGCTTTCTTT.

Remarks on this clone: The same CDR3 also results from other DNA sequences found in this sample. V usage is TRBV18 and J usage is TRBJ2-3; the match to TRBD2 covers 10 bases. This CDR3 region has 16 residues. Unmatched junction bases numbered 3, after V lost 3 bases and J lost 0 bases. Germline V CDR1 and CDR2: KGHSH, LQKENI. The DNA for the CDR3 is TGTGCCAGCTCACCCGGACTAGCGGCTAGCACAGATACGCAGTATTTT. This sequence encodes CASSPGLAASTDTQYF.

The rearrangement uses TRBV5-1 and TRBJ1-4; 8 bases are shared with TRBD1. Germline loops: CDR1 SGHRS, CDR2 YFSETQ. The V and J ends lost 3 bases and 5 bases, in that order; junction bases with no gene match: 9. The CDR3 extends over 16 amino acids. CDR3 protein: CASSSSPGQVNEKLFF. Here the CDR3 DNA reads TGCGCCAGCAGCTCTAGCCCGGGACAGGTGAATGAAAAACTGTTTTTT.

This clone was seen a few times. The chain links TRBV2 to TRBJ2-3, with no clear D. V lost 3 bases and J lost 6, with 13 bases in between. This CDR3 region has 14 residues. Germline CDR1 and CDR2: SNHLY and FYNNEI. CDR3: CASSDLAARDTQYF. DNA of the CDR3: TGTGCCAGCAGTGACTTGGCCGCGCGGGATACGCAGTATTTT.

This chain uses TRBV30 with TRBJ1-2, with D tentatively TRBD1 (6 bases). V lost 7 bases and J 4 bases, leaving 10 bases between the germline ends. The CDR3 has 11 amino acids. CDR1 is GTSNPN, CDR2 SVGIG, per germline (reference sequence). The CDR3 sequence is CASKGGYGYTF. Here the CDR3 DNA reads TGTGCCTCGAAGGGGGGCTATGGCTACACCTTC.

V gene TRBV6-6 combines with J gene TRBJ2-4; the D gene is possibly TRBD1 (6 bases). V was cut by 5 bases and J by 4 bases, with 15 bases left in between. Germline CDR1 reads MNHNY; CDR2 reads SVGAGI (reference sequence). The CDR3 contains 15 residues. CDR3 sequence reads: CASSRQETPKNIQYF. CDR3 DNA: TGTGCCAGCAGTAGACAGGAAACCCCGAAAAACATTCAGTACTTC.

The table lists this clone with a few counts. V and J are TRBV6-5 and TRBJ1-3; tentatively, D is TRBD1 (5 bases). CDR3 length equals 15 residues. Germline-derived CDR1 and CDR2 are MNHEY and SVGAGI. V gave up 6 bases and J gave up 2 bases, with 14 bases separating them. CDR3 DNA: TGTGCCAGCAGGGTGTCACAGGAGGCTGGAAACACCATATATTTT. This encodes CASRVSQEAGNTIYF.

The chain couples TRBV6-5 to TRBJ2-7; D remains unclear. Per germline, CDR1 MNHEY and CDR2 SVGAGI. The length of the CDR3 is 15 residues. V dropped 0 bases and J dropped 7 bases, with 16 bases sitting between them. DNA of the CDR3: TGTGCCAGCAGTTACTCACCGGACGGGTCTGAAGAGCAGTACTTC. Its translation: CASSYSPDGSEEQYF.